This T cell receptor (beta chain) was recovered during a study of shared clonotypes between healthy human individuals. Overall study results and limits: Generation probabilities were higher for clonotypes shared across all four sorted-subset donors than for unshared ones.

Points on this clone: The antigen is unknown.

Donors had no recently reported acute infections or vaccinations and were HIV-negative. J lost 8 bases, V lost 0 bases, and 5 bases had no gene match. CDR1 and CDR2 from the germline V gene are SGHRS and YFSETQ. The length of the CDR3 is 14 residues. Assay: immunoSEQ multiplex PCR; the TCRdb copy retains only in-frame clones and omits some. Found here are more than 2 million clones, 85% to 95% of them singletons; the top ten hold 0.1% to 0.15%. The V call is TRBV5-1, the J call TRBJ2-4, with TRBD2 matching 7 bases. Sequencing used naive CD4+ T cells sorted from blood. The subset was: CD45RA+ positively selected. The clonotype was recovered from a young man in good health. Here the CDR3 reads CASSLGRGSDIQYF. CDR3 bases: TGCGCCAGCAGCTTGGGGCGGGGGTCGGACATTCAGTACTTC.